Listed below are T cell receptor beta chains from one sample, sequenced in a study of blood T cell repertoires in COVID-19. Sequenced by immunoSEQ multiplex PCR; TCRdb stores in-frame clones only, minus some. The sample has fewer than 300,000 clones; over 75% are singletons. Material for sequencing was peripheral blood. Receptors were obtained from a human donor in a cohort sampled during active COVID-19. Both conserved end residues are part of each CDR3. D genes are given only for firm matches. A clone size is listed for some rows: how often the clone was seen (once, few, many), or a class if it is expanded.

cdr3_length clone_size d_call j_call v_call cdr3_aa
16 - - TRBJ1-4 TRBV6-6 CASLTPGGRGMKRLFF
14 - - TRBJ2-6 TRBV27 CASSGSSGANVLTF
10 - - TRBJ1-1 TRBV24-1 CATRTGNAFF
14 - - TRBJ1-1 TRBV6-6 CASSYLERNTEAFF
15 - - TRBJ1-5 TRBV28 CASSLMGPGNQPQHF
13 once - TRBJ2-7 TRBV11-3 CASSLDQRYEQYF
15 - - TRBJ1-5 TRBV6-6 CASTLGGSEDQPQHF
15 - TRBD2 TRBJ2-4 TRBV15 CATVGLAGTKNIQYF
13 - - TRBJ2-5 TRBV3-1/TRBV3-2 CASRRLDRETQYF
11 - - TRBJ1-5 TRBV12-3/TRBV12-4 CASNKNQPQHF
14 - - TRBJ1-2 TRBV18 CASSPAPDSYGYTF
14 - - TRBJ2-7 TRBV7-2 CASSLAGGHYEQYF
18 - TRBD2 TRBJ2-4 TRBV19 CASSLGLAGAMAKNIQYF
13 - - TRBJ2-3 TRBV7-2 CASSPRFAGTQYF
15 few - TRBJ2-7 TRBV18 CASSPDGMPRYEQYF
13 - - TRBJ2-7 TRBV15 CATSQGNEYEQYF
16 once - TRBJ2-2 TRBV7-9 CASSRVAGRVTGELFF
13 once - TRBJ2-7 TRBV12-3/TRBV12-4 CASSLDPGDEQYF
14 - - TRBJ1-3 TRBV5-4 CASSLGPTGSTIYF
15 - - TRBJ2-5 TRBV4-1 CASSQLNWGGETQYF
15 - TRBD1 TRBJ2-7 TRBV7-9 CASSLGTGFSYEQYF
14 once - TRBJ2-7 TRBV5-5 CASSLRLQGYEQYF
13 - - TRBJ1-2 TRBV5-1 CASSLVDNYGYTF
15 - TRBD1 TRBJ2-7 TRBV6-5 CASSYFGTASYEQYF
16 once - TRBJ1-4 TRBV7-8 CASSPQGVPTNEKLFF
14 - - TRBJ1-1 TRBV6-2/TRBV6-3 CASSAPRGSTEAFF
17 - TRBD2 TRBJ2-1 TRBV3-1/TRBV3-2 CASSQDRGSGINNEQFF
15 - TRBD1 TRBJ1-2 TRBV7-9 CASSSTGGNPYGYTF
16 - - TRBJ1-6 TRBV4-1 CASSPTVQGDNSPLHF
14 - - TRBJ1-5 TRBV18 CASSPQHGSWPQHF
15 - - TRBJ1-4 TRBV7-2 CASSYLGQFNEKLFF
13 - - TRBJ1-2 TRBV5-1 CASSTSGSGGYTF
15 few - TRBJ1-6 TRBV19 CASSRGAGGNSPLHF
16 - TRBD1 TRBJ1-4 TRBV11-2 CASSLGQISTNEKLFF
19 - TRBD1 TRBJ1-1 TRBV28 CASSPNWGTGGRLYTEAFF
12 - - TRBJ2-3 TRBV5-4 CASSPGTDTQYF
13 - - TRBJ2-7 TRBV6-5 CATKKGRPYEQYF
19 - TRBD1 TRBJ1-1 TRBV10-3 CAISAWDRRVGSGGTEAFF
17 - - TRBJ1-4 TRBV21-1 CASSKRFPGTVGKKLFF
15 - TRBD2 TRBJ2-5 TRBV5-1 CASSGGDRPMETQYF
15 - TRBD1 TRBJ2-1 TRBV5-6 CASSLLGQGRNEQFF
19 - TRBD1 TRBJ1-2 TRBV6-2/TRBV6-3 CASSYSRKGGAEPNYGYTF
14 few TRBD1 TRBJ2-1 TRBV5-6 CASRPGQNYNEQFF
14 - - TRBJ2-5 TRBV7-2 CASSNSRGGGTQYF
12 - TRBD1 TRBJ2-1 TRBV19 CASRQGTNEQFF
15 - TRBD2 TRBJ2-5 TRBV3-1/TRBV3-2 CASSRRGTNQKTQYF
14 once - TRBJ1-1 TRBV21-1 CASSPRDRVVEAFF
16 few - TRBJ1-3 TRBV28 CASSPPGTPSGNTIYF
13 - - TRBJ2-7 TRBV25-1 CASSEGHIYEQYF
15 once - TRBJ1-4 TRBV6-1 CASRHRTTTNEKLFF
14 - - TRBJ2-3 TRBV5-1 CASSPGGRADTQYF
15 - - TRBJ2-5 TRBV14 CASSQDPPGEETQYF
14 once TRBD1 TRBJ2-7 TRBV6-5 CASSRTGTGFQQYF
13 - - TRBJ1-6 TRBV4-3 CASSSWGGSPLHF
12 - TRBD1 TRBJ2-7 TRBV5-8 CVIGTEIYEQYF
14 - TRBD1 TRBJ1-5 TRBV6-2/TRBV6-3 CASSPTGYNQPQHF
16 - TRBD1 TRBJ2-2 TRBV5-6 CASSLIEGARTGELFF
13 - - TRBJ1-2 TRBV7-9 CASSLVVDYGYTF
15 - TRBD1 TRBJ2-1 TRBV14 CASSLRTGGMNEQFF